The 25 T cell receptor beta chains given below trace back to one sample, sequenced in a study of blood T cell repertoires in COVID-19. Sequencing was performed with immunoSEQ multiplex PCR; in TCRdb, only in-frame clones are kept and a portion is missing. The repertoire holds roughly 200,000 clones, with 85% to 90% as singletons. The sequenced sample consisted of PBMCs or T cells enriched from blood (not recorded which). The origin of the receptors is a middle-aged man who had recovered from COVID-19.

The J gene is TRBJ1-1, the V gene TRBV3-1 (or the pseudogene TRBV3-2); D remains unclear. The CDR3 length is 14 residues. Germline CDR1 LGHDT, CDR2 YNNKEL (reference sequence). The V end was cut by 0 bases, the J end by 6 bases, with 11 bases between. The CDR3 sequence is CASSQEVGSSEAFF. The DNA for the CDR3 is TGTGCCAGCAGCCAAGAGGTAGGGAGTTCTGAAGCTTTCTTT.

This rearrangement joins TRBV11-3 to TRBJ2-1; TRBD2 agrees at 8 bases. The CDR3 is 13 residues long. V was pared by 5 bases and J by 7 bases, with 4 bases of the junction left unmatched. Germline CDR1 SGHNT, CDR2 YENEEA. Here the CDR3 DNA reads TGTGCCAGCAGCCCCAGCGGGGGAAATGAGCAGTTCTTC. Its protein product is CASSPSGGNEQFF.

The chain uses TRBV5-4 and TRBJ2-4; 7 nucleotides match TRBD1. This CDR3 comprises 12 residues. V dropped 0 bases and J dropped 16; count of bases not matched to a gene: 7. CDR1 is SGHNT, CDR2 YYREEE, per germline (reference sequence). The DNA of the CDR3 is TGTGCCAGCAGCTTGGATAAGGCAGGGGGTTACTTC. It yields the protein CASSLDKAGGYF.

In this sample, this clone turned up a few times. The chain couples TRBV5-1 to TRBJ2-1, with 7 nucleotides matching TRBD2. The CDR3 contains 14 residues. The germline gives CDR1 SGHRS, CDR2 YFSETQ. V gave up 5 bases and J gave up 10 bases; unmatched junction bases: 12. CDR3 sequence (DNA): TGCGCCAGCAGTCAAATGGCGGGAGTAGGCGAGCAGTTCTTC. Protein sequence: CASSQMAGVGEQFF.

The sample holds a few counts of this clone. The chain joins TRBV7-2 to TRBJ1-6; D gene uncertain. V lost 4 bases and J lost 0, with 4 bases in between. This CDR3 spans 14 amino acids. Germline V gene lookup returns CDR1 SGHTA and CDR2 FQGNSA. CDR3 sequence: CASSYNSYNSPLHF. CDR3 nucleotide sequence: TGTGCCAGCAGCTATAACTCCTATAATTCACCCCTCCACTTT.

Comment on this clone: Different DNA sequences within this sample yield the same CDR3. Here the CDR3 DNA reads TGTGCCAGCAGTCCGCAGGGCCAGCCCCAGCATTTT. Translating it yields CASSPQGQPQHF. The chain recombines TRBV27 with TRBJ1-5; weak D call: TRBD1 (5 bases). Trimming took off 5 bases at V and 7 bases at J, with 9 bases between the two ends. From germline, CDR1 is MNHEY and CDR2 SMNVEV (reference sequence). CDR3 size: 12 residues.

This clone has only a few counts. DNA of the CDR3: TGTGCCAGCAGCCCCCGGAGGTTAGGGACCTACGAGCAGTACTTC. Protein: CASSPRRLGTYEQYF. This chain joins TRBV7-9 and TRBJ2-7, with D perhaps TRBD2 (5 bases). Trimming shortened V by 5 bases and J by 2 bases, and 16 bases separated the two germline ends. Germline assignment: CDR1 SEHNR and CDR2 FQNEAQ (reference sequence). CDR3 length: 15 residues.

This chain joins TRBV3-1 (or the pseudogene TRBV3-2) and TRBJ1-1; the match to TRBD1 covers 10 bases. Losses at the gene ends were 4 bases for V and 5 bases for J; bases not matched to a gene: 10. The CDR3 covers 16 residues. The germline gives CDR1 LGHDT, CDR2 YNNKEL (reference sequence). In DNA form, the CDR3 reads TGTGCCAGCAGCCTCCCCGGGACAGGGGCCACGACTGAAGCTTTCTTT. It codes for CASSLPGTGATTEAFF.

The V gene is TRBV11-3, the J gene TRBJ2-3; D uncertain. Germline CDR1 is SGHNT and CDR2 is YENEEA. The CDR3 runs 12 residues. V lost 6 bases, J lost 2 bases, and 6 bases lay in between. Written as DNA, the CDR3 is TGTGCCAGCAGATACAACACAGATACGCAGTATTTT. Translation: CASRYNTDTQYF.

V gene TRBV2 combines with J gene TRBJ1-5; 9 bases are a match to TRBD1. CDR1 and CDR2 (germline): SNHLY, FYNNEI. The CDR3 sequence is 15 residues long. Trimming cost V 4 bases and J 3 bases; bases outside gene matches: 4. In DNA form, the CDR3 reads TGTGCCAGCAGTGGGGGACAGGGAGACAATCAGCCCCAGCATTTT. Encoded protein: CASSGGQGDNQPQHF.

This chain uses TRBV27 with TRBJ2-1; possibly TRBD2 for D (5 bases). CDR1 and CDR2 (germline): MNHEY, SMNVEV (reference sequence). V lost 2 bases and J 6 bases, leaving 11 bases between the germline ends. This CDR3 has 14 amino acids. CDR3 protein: CASSLISRGNEQFF. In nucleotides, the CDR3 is TGTGCCAGCAGTTTAATAAGTCGGGGCAATGAGCAGTTCTTC.

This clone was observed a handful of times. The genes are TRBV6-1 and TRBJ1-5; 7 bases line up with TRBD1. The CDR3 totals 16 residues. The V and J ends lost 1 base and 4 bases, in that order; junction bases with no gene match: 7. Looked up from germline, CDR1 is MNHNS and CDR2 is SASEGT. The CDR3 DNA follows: TGTGCCAGCAGTGAAGGGGCAGGGGGGAATAATCAGCCCCAGCATTTT. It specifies CASSEGAGGNNQPQHF.

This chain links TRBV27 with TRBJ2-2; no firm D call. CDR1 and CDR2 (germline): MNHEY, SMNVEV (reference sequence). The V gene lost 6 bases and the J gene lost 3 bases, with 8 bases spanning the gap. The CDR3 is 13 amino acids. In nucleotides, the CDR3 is TGTGCCAGCAGACCGGTGGACACCGGGGAGCTGTTTTTT. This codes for CASRPVDTGELFF.

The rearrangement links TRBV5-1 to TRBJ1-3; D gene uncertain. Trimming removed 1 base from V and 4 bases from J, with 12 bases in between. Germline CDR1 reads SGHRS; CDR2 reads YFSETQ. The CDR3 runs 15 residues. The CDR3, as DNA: TGCGCCAGCAGCTTGTCGGCCAGCAGGGGAAACACCATATATTTT. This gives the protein CASSLSASRGNTIYF.

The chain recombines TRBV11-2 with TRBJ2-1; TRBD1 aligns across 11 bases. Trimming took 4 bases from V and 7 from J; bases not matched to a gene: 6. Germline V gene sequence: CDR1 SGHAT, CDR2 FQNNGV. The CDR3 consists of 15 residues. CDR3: CASSSLGTGGNEQFF. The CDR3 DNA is TGTGCCAGCAGCTCTCTCGGGACAGGGGGAAATGAGCAGTTCTTC.

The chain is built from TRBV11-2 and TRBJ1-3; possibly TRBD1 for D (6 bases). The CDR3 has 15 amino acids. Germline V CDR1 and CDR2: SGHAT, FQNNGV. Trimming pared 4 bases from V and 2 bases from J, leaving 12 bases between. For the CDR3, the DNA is TGTGCCAGCAGCTCCCCGGACAGAGCTGGAAACACCATATATTTT. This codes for CASSSPDRAGNTIYF.

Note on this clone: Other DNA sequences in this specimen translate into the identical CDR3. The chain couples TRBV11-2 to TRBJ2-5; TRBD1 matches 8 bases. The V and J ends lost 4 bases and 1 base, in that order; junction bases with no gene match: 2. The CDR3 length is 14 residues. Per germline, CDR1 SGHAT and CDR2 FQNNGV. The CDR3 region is CASSSTGGQETQYF. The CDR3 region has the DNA TGTGCCAGCAGCTCAACAGGGGGCCAAGAGACCCAGTACTTC.

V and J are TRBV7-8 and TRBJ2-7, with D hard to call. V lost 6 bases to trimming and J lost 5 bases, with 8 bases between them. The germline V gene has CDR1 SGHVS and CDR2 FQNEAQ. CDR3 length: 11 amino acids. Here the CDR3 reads CASSGGHEQYF. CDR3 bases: TGTGCCAGCAGTGGTGGCCACGAGCAGTACTTC. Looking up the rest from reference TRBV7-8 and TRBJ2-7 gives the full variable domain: GAGVSQSPRYKVAKRGQDVALRCDPISGHVSLFWYQQALGQGPEFLTYFQNEAQLDKSGLPSDRFFAERPEGSVSTLKIQRTQQEDSAVYLCASSGGHEQYFGPGTRLTVT.

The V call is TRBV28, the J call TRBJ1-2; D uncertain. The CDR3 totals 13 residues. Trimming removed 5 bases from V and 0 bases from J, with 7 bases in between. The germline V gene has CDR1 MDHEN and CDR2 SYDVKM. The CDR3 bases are TGTGCCAGCAGTCCACAAGCTAACTATGGCTACACCTTC. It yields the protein CASSPQANYGYTF.

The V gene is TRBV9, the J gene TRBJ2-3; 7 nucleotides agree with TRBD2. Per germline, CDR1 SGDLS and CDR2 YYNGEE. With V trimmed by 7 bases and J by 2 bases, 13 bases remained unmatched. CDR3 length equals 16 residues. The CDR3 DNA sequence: TGTGCCAGCGCGACCTCCGGGGGACTACCCACAGATACGCAGTATTTT. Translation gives CASATSGGLPTDTQYF.

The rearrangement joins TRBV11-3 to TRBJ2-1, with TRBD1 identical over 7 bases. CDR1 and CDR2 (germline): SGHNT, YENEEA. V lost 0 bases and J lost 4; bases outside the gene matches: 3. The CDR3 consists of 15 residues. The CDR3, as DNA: TGTGCCAGCAGCTTAGATCAGGGGGAGTACAATGAGCAGTTCTTC. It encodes CASSLDQGEYNEQFF. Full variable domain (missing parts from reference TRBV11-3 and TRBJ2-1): EAGVVQSPRYKIIEKKQPVAFWCNPISGHNTLYWYLQNLGQGPELLIRYENEEAVDDSQLPKDRFSAERLKGVDSTLKIQPAELGDSAVYLCASSLDQGEYNEQFFGPGTRLTVL.

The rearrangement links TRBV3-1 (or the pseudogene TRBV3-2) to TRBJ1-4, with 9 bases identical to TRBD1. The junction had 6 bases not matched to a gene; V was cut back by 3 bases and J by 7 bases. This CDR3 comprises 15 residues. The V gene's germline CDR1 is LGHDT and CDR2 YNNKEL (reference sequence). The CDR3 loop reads CASSHTGGGGEKLFF. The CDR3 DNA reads TGTGCCAGCAGCCATACAGGGGGCGGAGGTGAAAAACTGTTTTTT.

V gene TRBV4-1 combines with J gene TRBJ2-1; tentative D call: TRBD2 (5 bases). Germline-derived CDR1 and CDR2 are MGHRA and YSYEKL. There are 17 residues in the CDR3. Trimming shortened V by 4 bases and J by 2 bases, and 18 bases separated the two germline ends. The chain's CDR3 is CASSLGDTSGPYNEQFF. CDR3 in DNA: TGCGCCAGCAGCCTGGGAGATACGTCCGGCCCCTACAATGAGCAGTTCTTC.

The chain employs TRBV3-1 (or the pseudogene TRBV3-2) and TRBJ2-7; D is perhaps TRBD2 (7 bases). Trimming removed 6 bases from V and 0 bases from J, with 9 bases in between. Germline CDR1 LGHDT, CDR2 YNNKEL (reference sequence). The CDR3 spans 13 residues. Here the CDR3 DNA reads TGTGCCAGCAGACGGGGGGCCTCCTACGAGCAGTACTTC. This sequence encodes CASRRGASYEQYF.

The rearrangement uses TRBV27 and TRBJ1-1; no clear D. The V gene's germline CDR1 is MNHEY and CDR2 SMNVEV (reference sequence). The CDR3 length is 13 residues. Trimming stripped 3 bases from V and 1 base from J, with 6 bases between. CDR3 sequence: CASSFPGNTEAFF. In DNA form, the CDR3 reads TGTGCCAGCAGTTTTCCGGGGAACACTGAAGCTTTCTTT.